One sample yielded the 16 T cell receptor beta chains listed below, sequenced in a study of T cell responses to AZD1222 COVID-19 vaccine. Assay used: immunoSEQ multiplex PCR; TCRdb lists only in-frame clones, some missing. The repertoire consists of over 130,000 clones, with around nine tenths occurring once and the leading ten covering about 3.3%. Sample: peripheral blood, taken 28 days after the second AZD1222 dose. These receptors were obtained from an adult who received the AZD1222 COVID-19 vaccine.

The chain's CDR3 is CASREGTSGSTDTQYF. As DNA, the CDR3 is TGCGCCAGCAGGGAAGGGACTAGCGGGAGCACAGATACGCAGTATTTT. The genes are TRBV10-2 and TRBJ2-3, with 12 positions matching TRBD2. V gave up 6 bases and J gave up 0 bases; unmatched junction bases: 4. The CDR3 contains 16 residues. The germline V gene has CDR1 WSHSY and CDR2 SAAADI.

This clone was counted only a few times. The V call is TRBV15, the J call TRBJ2-1; TRBD1 aligns across 7 bases. Looked up from germline, CDR1 is LNHNV and CDR2 is YYDKDF (reference sequence). CDR3 length: 16 residues. The V segment lost 4 bases and the J segment 8 bases; nucleotides outside the gene matches: 14. The CDR3 sequence is CATSKEAHRGDDEQFF. The DNA of the CDR3 is TGTGCCACCAGCAAGGAGGCGCACAGGGGAGACGATGAGCAGTTCTTC.

The chain recombines TRBV18 with TRBJ1-1, with a possible D match to TRBD1 (6 bases). The germline V gene has CDR1 KGHSH and CDR2 LQKENI. CDR3 length: 17 amino acids. The V end was cut by 1 base, the J end by 2 bases, with 17 bases between. CDR3 nucleotide sequence: TGTGCCAGCTCACCACTGAGTGTCAGGGGCTATAACACTGAAGCTTTCTTT. Translated: CASSPLSVRGYNTEAFF.

The V gene is TRBV24-1, the J gene TRBJ2-1; 11 positions match TRBD2. Germline CDR1 is KGHDR and CDR2 is SFDVKD. The CDR3 is made up of 20 amino acids. V trimming: 2 bases; J trimming: 0 bases; junction bases outside the gene matches: 11. Here the CDR3 DNA reads TGTGCCACCAGTGATTCCTACACTAGCGGGAGCCCCGGCTCCTACAATGAGCAGTTCTTC. Translated, it gives CATSDSYTSGSPGSYNEQFF.

The chain recombines TRBV5-1 with TRBJ2-3; 8 nucleotides line up with TRBD1. The CDR3 is 15 amino acids. Trimming took 1 base from V and 5 from J; bases not matched to a gene: 6. The germline V gene encodes CDR1 SGHRS and CDR2 YFSETQ. The CDR3 nucleotides are TGCGCCAGCAGCTTGATCGGACAGGGTGTAGATACGCAGTATTTT. Translation gives CASSLIGQGVDTQYF.

This chain links TRBV19 with TRBJ2-3; weak D call: TRBD1 (6 bases). The length of the CDR3 is 14 residues. The V end lost 6 bases, the J end lost 0 bases, and 10 bases lay between the germline ends. The V gene's germline CDR1 is LNHDA and CDR2 SQIVND (reference sequence). The CDR3 loop reads CASRDSTSTDTQYF. The DNA of the CDR3 is TGTGCCAGTAGGGACAGTACAAGCACAGATACGCAGTATTTT.

V usage is TRBV28 and J usage is TRBJ1-2; no clear D gene. CDR1 is MDHEN and CDR2 is SYDVKM in the germline V gene. The CDR3 is made up of 14 amino acids. Trimming removed 3 bases at V and 4 bases at J, with 12 bases between. The CDR3 spells CASSLPGIPYGYTF. CDR3 DNA: TGTGCCAGCAGTTTGCCCGGCATCCCCTATGGCTACACCTTC.

The CDR3 here is CASSMDRLNTEAFF. The CDR3 nucleotides read TGTGCCAGTAGTATGGACAGATTGAACACTGAAGCTTTCTTT. V usage is TRBV19 and J usage is TRBJ1-1; possible D gene TRBD1, 6 bases. V lost 3 bases and J 0 bases, leaving 8 bases between the germline ends. Germline V gives CDR1 LNHDA, CDR2 SQIVND (reference sequence). The length of the CDR3 is 14 residues.

A few counts support this clone. V is TRBV2 and J is TRBJ2-7; TRBD2 agrees at 10 bases. Losses at the gene ends were 6 bases for V and 4 bases for J; bases not matched to a gene: 3. This CDR3 has 13 amino acids. From germline, CDR1 is SNHLY and CDR2 FYNNEI. The CDR3, as DNA: TGTGCCAGCAGGGAACTAGCGGGATACGAGCAGTACTTC. This gives the protein CASRELAGYEQYF.

The rearrangement joins TRBV24-1 to TRBJ2-6, with 7 bases fitting TRBD1. Germline loops: CDR1 KGHDR, CDR2 SFDVKD. The V gene end was trimmed by 7 bases and the J gene end by 0 bases; junction bases not matched to a gene: 8. This CDR3 spans 17 amino acids. CDR3 sequence (DNA): TGTGCCACCAGCCCCGGGACAGCGGTCTCTGGGGCCAACGTCCTGACTTTC. Amino acids: CATSPGTAVSGANVLTF.

This chain uses TRBV5-1 with TRBJ2-1; 7 nucleotides line up with TRBD1. The V segment lost 3 bases and the J segment 7 bases; nucleotides outside the gene matches: 13. Germline lookup yields CDR1 SGHRS and CDR2 YFSETQ. The CDR3 runs 16 residues. The CDR3, as DNA: TGCGCCAGCAGCTGGAAACCGGGACAGAATACGAATGAGCAGTTCTTC. It codes for CASSWKPGQNTNEQFF.

V usage is TRBV9 and J usage is TRBJ1-6, with TRBD1 as a possible D gene (5 bases). The ends were cut back, 0 bases at V and 9 bases at J, with 13 bases in the middle. The CDR3 has 15 residues. CDR1 SGDLS and CDR2 YYNGEE come from the germline V gene. CDR3 sequence (DNA): TGTGCCAGCAGCGTAGAAGGTTCAGGGAGTTCACCCCTCCACTTT. The encoded protein is CASSVEGSGSSPLHF.

This chain connects TRBV20-1 to TRBJ1-1; D unresolved. V was pared by 3 bases and J by 7 bases, with 9 bases between. CDR3 size: 11 residues. Per the germline V gene, CDR1 is DFQATT and CDR2 is SNEGSKA (reference sequence). CDR3 sequence (DNA): TGCAGTGCTAGGGGGTGGGTTGAAGCTTTCTTT. Residues: CSARGWVEAFF.

Turning to this clone: An end of the junction differs from the germline gene, which may be a read error. The CDR3 spells CASSQGLRAFF. DNA for the CDR3: TGTGCCAGCAGCCAAGGGTTGCGCGCTTTTTTT. This chain uses TRBV3-1 (or the pseudogene TRBV3-2) with TRBJ1-1; unclear D gene. The CDR3 has 11 residues. The V gene's germline CDR1 is LGHDT and CDR2 YNNKEL (reference sequence).

The chain is built from TRBV14 and TRBJ2-5, with D possibly matching TRBD2 (5 bases). This CDR3 is built from 15 residues. The germline V gene has CDR1 SGHDN and CDR2 FVKESK. V lost 0 bases to trimming and J lost 6 bases, with 14 bases between them. Here the CDR3 reads CASSQEGGRVKTQYF. The CDR3, as DNA: TGTGCCAGCAGCCAAGAAGGTGGGCGGGTGAAGACCCAGTACTTC. Full variable domain (rest looked up from reference TRBV14 and TRBJ2-5): EAGVTQFPSHSVIEKGQTVTLRCDPISGHDNLYWYRRVMGKEIKFLLHFVKESKQDESGMPNNRFLAERTGGTYSTLKVQPAELEDSGVYFCASSQEGGRVKTQYFGPGTRLLVL.

The V call is TRBV6-5, the J call TRBJ2-1, with 9 bases that match TRBD2. Unmatched junction bases numbered 10, after V lost 7 bases and J lost 9 bases. The CDR3 sequence is 14 residues long. Germline V CDR1 and CDR2: MNHEY, SVGAGI. DNA for the CDR3: TGTGCCAGCACCGACGGGGCGGGAGGGCCTGAGCAGTTCTTC. Amino acids: CASTDGAGGPEQFF.